The clone carrying this T cell receptor (beta chain) turned up a few times. Its specificity is unknown. One entry per CDR3 protein, called by TCRdb with MiXCR from the reads. This table has roughly 700,000 distinct CDR3 sequences, roughly 36% appearing once. The record originates from a study of T cell repertoires in cytomegalovirus infection. The overall study: Use of recently identified HLA-C-restricted and well-studied HLA-B-restricted CMV epitopes was part of the study. Public TCR beta signatures indicated both CMV infection and matching HLA type. General study points: HLA-C-restricted CMV-specific TCR beta clonotypes were dominant in the ex vivo response.

CDR3 length: 13 amino acids. The V end was cut by 1 base, the J end by 14 bases, with 15 bases between. Germline V lookup: CDR1 SGHVS, CDR2 FNYEAQ. The rearrangement joins TRBV7-6 to TRBJ2-1; TRBD2 might be the D (5 bases). The starting material was cultured PBMCs, obtained from culture after CMV antigen stimulation. This clonotype was obtained from a human donor in good health (CMV status not recorded). Some clones in this sample may be carry-over from other donors' samples. The CDR3 is CASSLEARGPKFF. In DNA form, the CDR3 reads TGTGCCAGCAGCTTAGAGGCTCGGGGTCCCAAGTTCTTC. The full variable domain, rest sourced from reference TRBV7-6 and TRBJ2-1, is GAGVSQSPRYKVTKRGQDVALRCDPISGHVSLYWYRQALGQGPEFLTYFNYEAQQDKSGLPNDRFSAERPEGSISTLTIQRTEQRDSAMYRCASSLEARGPKFFGPGTRLTVL.